Reported below is one T cell receptor beta chain. Produced via immunoSEQ multiplex PCR; TCRdb's table is partial and in-frame only. The table shows roughly 120,000 clones, with approximately 89% occurring only once. This sample was taken from a study of control samples from healthy donors and cancer patients. This CDR3 comprises 14 residues. V dropped 5 bases and J dropped 3 bases, with 10 bases sitting between them. The V gene's germline CDR1 is MNHEY and CDR2 SVGEGT. This TCR was sampled from a woman aged 18-35 years in good health. The chain links TRBV6-2 or TRBV6-3 to TRBJ2-2; D is undetermined. The sequencing input was blood. The CDR3 coding sequence is TGTGCCAGCAGTAAGGACGGTTACACCGGGGAGCTGTTTTTT. It codes for CASSKDGYTGELFF.